The 23 T cell receptor beta chains presented below share a single source sample, sequenced in a study of cytomegalovirus exposure and HLA in healthy donors. The PCR employed 60 Vbeta primers together with 13 Jbeta primers. Here immunoSEQ multiplex PCR was the method, and the copy in TCRdb shows in-frame clones only, minus some. The repertoire holds 150,000 to 200,000 clones, with about 80% as singletons. Sequencing was done on a sample of PBMCs. The origin of the receptors is a young man in good health and CMV-seropositive.

The rearrangement links TRBV5-4 to TRBJ2-6; D is possibly TRBD1 (6 bases). Germline lookup yields CDR1 SGHNT and CDR2 YYREEE (reference sequence). V was shortened by 7 bases and J by 1 base, with 18 bases between the two germline ends. There are 17 residues in the CDR3. The CDR3 region has the DNA TGTGCCAGCGGCCCTGGGGGACAAGCTTCTGGGGCCAACGTCCTGACTTTC. Protein: CASGPGGQASGANVLTF.

The rearrangement joins TRBV2 to TRBJ1-3, with D unclear. Looked up from germline, CDR1 is SNHLY and CDR2 is FYNNEI. Trimming took 3 bases from V and 2 from J, leaving 14 bases between them. This CDR3 spans 16 amino acids. The CDR3 DNA reads TGTGCCAGCAGTGACGGCGGGTGGGGTGCTGGAAACACCATATATTTT. Translation gives CASSDGGWGAGNTIYF.

The V call is TRBV7-6, the J call TRBJ2-5; D remains ambiguous. Germline V gives CDR1 SGHVS, CDR2 FNYEAQ. Trimming left V 0 bases short and J 5 bases short, with 7 bases between. CDR3 size: 13 residues. DNA for the CDR3: TGTGCCAGCAGCTTAGCGCTCCGGGAGACCCAGTACTTC. Amino acids: CASSLALRETQYF. Based on the CDR3 plus reference TRBV7-6 and TRBJ2-5, the full variable domain is GAGVSQSPRYKVTKRGQDVALRCDPISGHVSLYWYRQALGQGPEFLTYFNYEAQQDKSGLPNDRFSAERPEGSISTLTIQRTEQRDSAMYRCASSLALRETQYFGPGTRLLVL.

The rearrangement links TRBV10-1 to TRBJ2-7; D not certain. The CDR3 runs 14 residues. The ends were cut back, 5 bases at V and 0 bases at J, with 11 bases in the middle. Germline CDR1 WNHNN, CDR2 SYGVQD (reference sequence). CDR3 in amino acids: CASSNQQSSYEQYF. The CDR3 nucleotides read TGCGCCAGCAGTAATCAACAGAGCTCCTACGAGCAGTACTTC.

The chain carries TRBV13 and TRBJ2-1; 9 bases fit TRBD2. The CDR3 sequence is 16 residues long. V shed 6 bases and J 10 bases; nucleotides not matched to a gene: 16. The germline V gene encodes CDR1 PRHDT and CDR2 FYEKMQ (reference sequence). The CDR3 region has the DNA TGTGCCAGCAGGGCGGAATTGGGCGGGAGGGTCGAAGAGCAGTTCTTC. This codes for CASRAELGGRVEEQFF.

V is TRBV28 and J is TRBJ1-5; the match to TRBD1 covers 7 bases. The length of the CDR3 is 14 residues. Looked up from germline, CDR1 is MDHEN and CDR2 is SYDVKM. With 2 bases clipped from V and 3 bases from J, the junction kept 1 base outside the gene matches. DNA for the CDR3: TGTGCCAGCAGTTTACAGGGGGACAATCAGCCCCAGCATTTT. Its protein is CASSLQGDNQPQHF.

V is TRBV5-6 and J is TRBJ2-1; 8 positions agree with TRBD1. The length of the CDR3 is 14 residues. The germline V gene has CDR1 SGHDT and CDR2 YYEEEE. V gave up 4 bases and J gave up 4 bases; unmatched junction bases: 4. CDR3 residues: CASSPDRGYNEQFF. CDR3 nucleotide sequence: TGTGCCAGCAGCCCCGACAGGGGATACAATGAGCAGTTCTTC. The full variable domain, completed using reference TRBV5-6 and TRBJ2-1, is DAGVTQSPTHLIKTRGQQVTLRCSPKSGHDTVSWYQQALGQGPQFIFQYYEEEERQRGNFPDRFSGHQFPNYSSELNVNALLLGDSALYLCASSPDRGYNEQFFGPGTRLTVL.

The chain links TRBV5-1 to TRBJ2-7; 9 nucleotides match TRBD1. CDR1 is SGHRS and CDR2 is YFSETQ in the germline V gene. V trimming: 4 bases; J trimming: 3 bases; junction bases outside the gene matches: 5. The CDR3 has 14 amino acids. As DNA, the CDR3 is TGCGCCAGCAGCCATCGACAGGGGGGCTACGAGCAGTACTTC. Its protein product is CASSHRQGGYEQYF.

V and J are TRBV11-2 and TRBJ1-3, with 7 bases matching TRBD1. The trim removed 1 base at V and 9 bases at J, leaving 9 bases unmatched. The V gene's germline CDR1 is SGHAT and CDR2 FQNNGV. The CDR3 sequence is 15 residues long. CDR3 nucleotide sequence: TGTGCCAGCAGCTTAGCCCCACAGGGGAGGCGCACCATATATTTT. Translating it yields CASSLAPQGRRTIYF.

The chain joins TRBV25-1 to TRBJ2-2; D is unresolved. Trimming stripped 1 base from V and 4 bases from J, with 4 bases between. The germline gives CDR1 MGHDK, CDR2 SYGVNS. The CDR3 extends over 13 amino acids. CDR3 in DNA: TGTGCCAGCAGTGAATGGCCCACCGGGGAGCTGTTTTTT. It specifies CASSEWPTGELFF. The full variable domain, with the rest looked up from reference TRBV25-1 and TRBJ2-2, is EADIYQTPRYLVIGTGKKITLECSQTMGHDKMYWYQQDPGMELHLIHYSYGVNSTEKGDLSSESTVSRIRTEHFPLTLESARPSHTSQYLCASSEWPTGELFFGEGSRLTVL.

Only one count was recorded for this clone. The chain employs TRBV30 and TRBJ1-4, with 8 bases fitting TRBD1. Per germline, CDR1 GTSNPN and CDR2 SVGIG (reference sequence). CDR3 size: 16 residues. V dropped 2 bases and J dropped 8; count of bases not matched to a gene: 13. This chain's CDR3 is CAWSRPLTGAEEKLFF. The CDR3 bases are TGTGCCTGGAGTCGTCCCCTGACAGGGGCAGAGGAAAAACTGTTTTTT.

The genes are TRBV5-1 and TRBJ2-7; possible D gene TRBD1, 5 bases. V lost 1 base and J 3 bases, leaving 5 bases between the germline ends. CDR3 length: 12 amino acids. The germline gives CDR1 SGHRS, CDR2 YFSETQ. The CDR3 coding sequence is TGCGCCAGCAGCTTGCAGGGCTACGAGCAGTACTTC. Translation: CASSLQGYEQYF.

The gene calls are TRBV11-3 and TRBJ2-4; D perhaps matches TRBD1 (6 bases). V was pared by 5 bases and J by 5 bases, with 13 bases between. The CDR3 contains 14 residues. The germline gives CDR1 SGHNT, CDR2 YENEEA. In DNA form, the CDR3 reads TGTGCCAGCAGCACCCGGACAGAACAAAACATTCAGTACTTC. Translated: CASSTRTEQNIQYF.

The gene calls are TRBV28 and TRBJ1-5, with TRBD1 matching 9 bases. Germline V gene data show CDR1 as MDHEN and CDR2 as SYDVKM. J lost 8 bases, V lost 4 bases, and 6 bases had no gene match. The CDR3 has 14 residues. This CDR3 reads CASSSGTGFEPQHF. CDR3 DNA sequence: TGTGCCAGCAGTTCCGGGACAGGGTTTGAGCCCCAGCATTTT.

This chain joins TRBV6-5 and TRBJ2-7; 7 bases line up with TRBD2. In germline, CDR1 is MNHEY, CDR2 SVGAGI. The CDR3 runs 16 residues. The V segment lost 0 bases and the J segment 3 bases; nucleotides outside the gene matches: 8. CDR3 sequence reads: CASSYSPAGEGYEQYF. The CDR3 nucleotides read TGTGCCAGCAGTTACTCGCCGGCGGGAGAGGGCTACGAGCAGTACTTC.

The V call is TRBV5-1, the J call TRBJ1-1; TRBD1 aligns across 8 bases. The ends lost 4 bases at V and 0 bases at J; junction bases unmatched: 8. Germline V lookup: CDR1 SGHRS, CDR2 YFSETQ. The CDR3 consists of 16 residues. The CDR3 protein is CASSPYGQGMNTEAFF. The CDR3 DNA is TGCGCCAGCAGCCCCTACGGACAGGGCATGAACACTGAAGCTTTCTTT.

V gene TRBV12-5 combines with J gene TRBJ2-1; tentatively, D is TRBD1 (5 bases). The CDR3 is made up of 14 amino acids. Germline CDR1 is LGHNT and CDR2 is FRNRAP. The V end lost 2 bases, the J end lost 3 bases, and 8 bases lay between the germline ends. The CDR3: CASGLQGLYNEQFF. CDR3 bases: TGTGCTAGTGGTTTGCAGGGTCTCTACAATGAGCAGTTCTTC.

The chain joins TRBV7-2 to TRBJ1-2; 8 bases are a match to TRBD1. This CDR3 has 13 residues. Germline V gives CDR1 SGHTA, CDR2 FQGNSA. Trimming removed 4 bases from V and 6 bases from J; junction bases left unmatched: 4. The CDR3 sequence: CASSYDRGDGYTF. CDR3 nucleotides: TGTGCCAGCAGCTATGACAGGGGTGATGGCTACACCTTC.

This rearrangement joins TRBV5-6 to TRBJ1-2; D gene uncertain. The CDR3 consists of 12 residues. The germline CDR1 and CDR2 sequences are SGHDT and YYEEEE. V lost 1 base and J lost 8, with 9 bases in between. CDR3: CASSLPRKGYTF. The CDR3 DNA reads as TGTGCCAGCAGCTTGCCCAGGAAGGGCTACACCTTC.

The chain employs TRBV7-9 and TRBJ2-1; D is undetermined. Germline V gene data show CDR1 as SEHNR and CDR2 as FQNEAQ (reference sequence). The germline V and J ends were trimmed by 4 bases and 5 bases, with 12 bases remaining between them. This CDR3 contains 14 residues. CDR3 sequence reads: CASSSLGVNNEQFF. The DNA for the CDR3 is TGTGCCAGCAGCTCGCTGGGCGTGAACAATGAGCAGTTCTTC.

This clone was observed a single time. The chain employs TRBV2 and TRBJ1-2; TRBD1 might be the D (6 bases). The CDR3 length is 12 residues. Trimming stripped 6 bases from V and 8 bases from J, with 13 bases between. CDR1 SNHLY and CDR2 FYNNEI come from the germline V gene. CDR3 sequence reads: CASRINRDGYTF. In DNA, the CDR3 is TGTGCCAGCAGGATCAACAGGGACGGCTACACCTTC.

The sample holds a few counts of this clone. The chain joins TRBV4-2 to TRBJ2-7, with 10 bases matching TRBD2. The CDR3 is made up of 15 amino acids. Unmatched junction bases numbered 4, after V lost 4 bases and J lost 1 base. CDR1 is LGHNA, CDR2 YNFKEQ, per germline. CDR3 region: CASSPGTSESYEQYF. The CDR3 nucleotides are TGTGCCAGCAGCCCCGGGACTAGCGAGTCCTACGAGCAGTACTTC.

The V and J genes are TRBV30 and TRBJ1-1; tentatively, D is TRBD1 (5 bases). The CDR3 sequence is 13 residues long. The V gene's germline CDR1 is GTSNPN and CDR2 SVGIG (reference sequence). V was trimmed by 4 bases and J by 1 base, leaving 10 bases between them. CDR3 sequence (DNA): TGTGCCTGGACCAGACAGCGGAACACTGAAGCTTTCTTT. Translation gives CAWTRQRNTEAFF.